The 20 T cell receptor beta chains given below trace back to one sample, sequenced in a study of early T cells in non-severe SARS-CoV-2 infection (dated by TCRdb to about 2021). The library was built by means of 5' RACE. The reads were generated on a NextSeq 500. TCRdb's own reprocessing of the public reads used fastp at Q25 and MiXCR and kept productive beta chains. Rows with one shared CDR3 protein collapse into an entry with the most common genes and DNA. Present in this sample are some 73,000 distinct CDR3 sequences, less than 15% of which were seen just once. The ten largest clones add up to 3.4% of the sample. Material: whole blood. These receptors were taken from an adult who was a healthcare worker with PCR-confirmed SARS-CoV-2 infection or an uninfected control (not recorded which).

The gene calls are TRBV5-1 and TRBJ2-3; D is possibly TRBD2 (5 bases). The CDR3 has 14 amino acids. Germline V gene sequence: CDR1 SGHRS, CDR2 YFSETQ. Trimming cost V 4 bases and J 1 base, with 10 bases left between them. The CDR3 loop is CASSEGRGTDTQYF. CDR3 coding DNA: TGCGCCAGCAGCGAGGGAAGGGGCACAGATACGCAGTATTTT.

This clonotype was seen a few times. For the CDR3, the DNA is TGCGCCAGCAGCCGCGGGACAGAGGGGGAGACCCAGTACTTC. This translates into CASSRGTEGETQYF. The V call is TRBV5-1, the J call TRBJ2-5, with D perhaps TRBD1 (7 bases). With 4 bases removed from V and 5 bases from J, the gap between germline ends came to 15 bases. Germline CDR1 reads SGHRS; CDR2 reads YFSETQ. The CDR3 sequence is 14 residues long.

This clonotype occurred a few times. This chain uses TRBV7-2 with TRBJ1-1, with 7 bases matching TRBD1. This CDR3 spans 17 amino acids. Germline V gene sequence: CDR1 SGHTA, CDR2 FQGNSA. V gave up 5 bases and J gave up 4 bases; unmatched junction bases: 16. The CDR3 protein is CASSPRDRILIGTEAFF. The DNA for the CDR3 is TGTGCCAGCAGCCCGCGGGACAGAATCCTGATTGGCACTGAAGCTTTCTTT.

There are a few counts of this clonotype. V gene TRBV6-1 combines with J gene TRBJ2-3; a weak D match, TRBD2 (6 bases). Trimming removed 6 bases at V and 2 bases at J, with 12 bases between. The CDR3 has 14 amino acids. Looked up from germline, CDR1 is MNHNS and CDR2 is SASEGT. The CDR3 reads CASRVIAATDTQYF. For the CDR3, the DNA is TGTGCCAGCAGAGTAATAGCGGCCACAGATACGCAGTATTTT.

The table lists this clonotype with many counts. This sequence joins TRBV11-1 and TRBJ2-2; 9 bases map to TRBD2. The J segment lost 1 base and the V segment lost 5 bases, leaving 2 bases of the junction unmatched. Germline values: CDR1 SGHAT, CDR2 FQDESV (reference sequence). The CDR3 is 15 amino acids. In DNA form, the CDR3 reads TGTGCCAGCAGCCCACTAGCGGGGAACACCGGGGAGCTGTTTTTT. Translating gives CASSPLAGNTGELFF. The full variable domain, completed using reference TRBV11-1 and TRBJ2-2, is EAEVAQSPRYKITEKSQAVAFWCDPISGHATLYWYRQILGQGPELLVQFQDESVVDDSQLPKDRFSAERLKGVDSTLKIQPAELGDSAMYLCASSPLAGNTGELFFGEGSRLTVL.

The table lists this clonotype with a few counts. The chain carries TRBV27 and TRBJ2-3; D remains unclear. CDR1 is MNHEY, CDR2 SMNVEV, per germline (reference sequence). The CDR3 sequence is 12 residues long. V was clipped by 5 bases and J by 3 bases, with 6 bases between them. CDR3 protein: CASSRTTDTQYF. The DNA for the CDR3 is TGTGCCAGCAGTCGGACGACAGATACGCAGTATTTT.

This rearrangement joins TRBV30 to TRBJ2-1, with D possibly TRBD2 on 6 matching bases. V lost 4 bases to trimming and J lost 0 bases, with 10 bases between them. Germline values: CDR1 GTSNPN, CDR2 SVGIG (reference sequence). This CDR3 has 14 amino acids. CDR3 nucleotides: TGTGCCTGGAACTTGGGGGGCTCCTACAATGAGCAGTTCTTC. Protein: CAWNLGGSYNEQFF. Filled out from reference TRBV30 and TRBJ2-1, the complete variable domain reads SQTIHQWPATLVQPVGSPLSLECTVEGTSNPNLYWYRQAAGRGLQLLFYSVGIGQISSEVPQNLSASRPQDRQFILSSKKLLLSDSGFYLCAWNLGGSYNEQFFGPGTRLTVL.

This clonotype occurred a few times. This chain links TRBV9 with TRBJ2-1; no definite D call. Germline V lookup: CDR1 SGDLS, CDR2 YYNGEE. This CDR3 is built from 17 residues. The V gene lost 1 base and the J gene lost 4 bases, with 18 bases spanning the gap. The DNA for the CDR3 is TGTGCCAGCAGCGTATCTTGGACCCCCCTTACATACAATGAGCAGTTCTTC. Its protein is CASSVSWTPLTYNEQFF.

The chain couples TRBV5-1 to TRBJ1-2, with a possible D match to TRBD1 (5 bases). V was pared by 3 bases and J by 4 bases, with 19 bases between. The CDR3 is 16 amino acids. Germline loops: CDR1 SGHRS, CDR2 YFSETQ. CDR3 region: CASSWGLGDRTYGYTF. CDR3 DNA sequence: TGCGCCAGCAGCTGGGGACTAGGCGACAGAACCTATGGCTACACCTTC.

This clonotype showed up many times. This chain joins TRBV24-1 and TRBJ2-1; D may be TRBD2 (6 bases). This CDR3 has 13 residues. Trimming removed 9 bases at V and 0 bases at J, with 8 bases between. Germline-derived CDR1 and CDR2 are KGHDR and SFDVKD. DNA of the CDR3: TGTGCCACCCAAGCGGGCTCCTACAATGAGCAGTTCTTC. It specifies CATQAGSYNEQFF.

This clonotype has at least ten counts. This rearrangement joins TRBV15 to TRBJ2-7, with 9 bases that match TRBD2. The CDR3 sequence is 17 residues long. CDR1 and CDR2 (germline): LNHNV, YYDKDF (reference sequence). V lost 6 bases, J lost 5 bases, and 17 bases stayed unmatched. The CDR3 is CATSPPYGLAGPNEQYF. CDR3 nucleotides: TGTGCCACCAGTCCACCCTATGGGCTAGCGGGACCAAACGAGCAGTACTTC.

This clonotype was counted ten times or more. This rearrangement joins TRBV7-3 to TRBJ1-1; D not certain. The CDR3 has 13 amino acids. CDR1 and CDR2 from the germline V gene are SGHTA and FQGTGA. With 5 bases removed from V and 10 bases from J, the gap between germline ends came to 17 bases. The CDR3 loop is CASSAGESITAFF. CDR3 coding DNA: TGTGCCAGCAGCGCTGGGGAGTCTATTACAGCTTTCTTT.

The chain employs TRBV20-1 and TRBJ2-2; D may be TRBD2 (6 bases). Germline loops: CDR1 DFQATT, CDR2 SNEGSKA (reference sequence). The V end was cut by 0 bases, the J end by 0 bases, with 14 bases between. This CDR3 has 17 amino acids. This CDR3 reads CSARDLWRGSNTGELFF. Here the CDR3 DNA reads TGCAGTGCTAGAGATCTCTGGCGGGGCTCGAACACCGGGGAGCTGTTTTTT.

This clonotype was seen more than once but under ten times. The rearrangement links TRBV5-1 to TRBJ2-1; D gene uncertain. Germline CDR1 and CDR2: SGHRS and YFSETQ. This CDR3 has 15 residues. Trimming removed 1 base from V and 6 bases from J, with 14 bases in between. The CDR3 loop is CASSLSTDGGNEQFF. The DNA for the CDR3 is TGCGCCAGCAGCTTGAGTACGGATGGTGGCAATGAGCAGTTCTTC.

The V gene is TRBV20-1, the J gene TRBJ1-2; a weak D match, TRBD1 (6 bases). Trimming took 6 bases from V and 4 from J, leaving 12 bases between them. CDR3 length: 12 residues. Germline V gives CDR1 DFQATT, CDR2 SNEGSKA (reference sequence). CDR3 sequence: CSAKNRVYGYTF. The CDR3 coding sequence is TGCAGTGCCAAAAACAGGGTCTATGGCTACACCTTC.

This clonotype was counted between two and nine times. The chain recombines TRBV5-1 with TRBJ2-3; 9 positions match TRBD1. The germline CDR1 and CDR2 sequences are SGHRS and YFSETQ. Trimming cost V 0 bases and J 7 bases; bases outside gene matches: 6. The CDR3 extends over 15 amino acids. In DNA form, the CDR3 reads TGCGCCAGCAGCTTGGAAACAGGGGGCTTGAATACGCAGTATTTT. Its protein product is CASSLETGGLNTQYF.

This clonotype was seen many times. The chain carries TRBV28 and TRBJ2-7; D possibly uses TRBD1 or TRBD2 (5 bases each). The germline gives CDR1 MDHEN, CDR2 SYDVKM. With 5 bases removed from V and 7 bases from J, the gap between germline ends came to 18 bases. The CDR3 covers 14 residues. The CDR3 sequence: CASSPPGRAGEQYF. CDR3 bases: TGTGCCAGCAGTCCCCCGGGACGGGCCGGGGAGCAGTACTTC.

This clonotype was seen a few times. J is TRBJ2-3 and V is TRBV4-1; TRBD2 aligns across 14 bases. The germline CDR1 and CDR2 sequences are MGHRA and YSYEKL. V lost 3 bases to trimming and J lost 6 bases; unmatched junction nucleotides: 8. CDR3 length equals 17 residues. CDR3 in amino acids: CASSQAPRTSGRDTQYF. The CDR3 nucleotides are TGCGCCAGCAGCCAGGCACCCCGGACTAGCGGGAGGGATACGCAGTATTTT.

This clonotype was found many times. This chain joins TRBV2 and TRBJ2-1, with D perhaps TRBD2 (5 bases). CDR1 and CDR2 (germline): SNHLY, FYNNEI. V lost 4 bases, J lost 7 bases, and 8 bases lay in between. This CDR3 comprises 12 residues. The CDR3 is CASSGRENEQFF. DNA of the CDR3: TGTGCCAGCAGTGGTCGGGAAAATGAGCAGTTCTTC.

The gene calls are TRBV27 and TRBJ2-5, with 9 bases matching TRBD1. CDR1 MNHEY and CDR2 SMNVEV come from the germline V gene (reference sequence). The V gene end was trimmed by 5 bases and the J gene end by 5 bases; junction bases not matched to a gene: 9. This CDR3 is built from 15 residues. The CDR3 nucleotides read TGTGCCAGCAGTCCCGGGACAGGGTGGGTTGAGACCCAGTACTTC. This encodes CASSPGTGWVETQYF.